This TCR beta chain was documented in a study of blood T cells in healthy people across ages. In the case of this clonotype: Its antigen is not identified.

This CDR3 contains 15 residues. V was trimmed by 2 bases and J by 4 bases, leaving 14 bases between them. Germline V gives CDR1 MNHEY, CDR2 SMNVEV (reference sequence). Alongside a J-beta primer mix, a sample-barcoded 5' primer served in a second PCR lasting roughly 6 to 11 cycles. Per-sample output comprised a minimum of 2.5 million paired-end reads containing CDR3. TCRdb independently ran MiXCR on the 5' RACE reads; one entry per CDR3 protein. The data contain 1.5 million to 2 million distinct CDR3 sequences, 49% of them singletons. Study-wide findings and caveats: Diversity estimates from one million T cells were considered underestimates.

The chain joins TRBV27 to TRBJ2-5; a weak D match, TRBD1 (5 bases). Sequenced material: blood. The sequence derives from a woman aged 40 to 49 in good health. The CDR3 sequence: CASSLGPGWGETQYF. In DNA form, the CDR3 reads TGTGCCAGCAGTTTAGGCCCAGGGTGGGGAGAGACCCAGTACTTC.